Each of the 30 T cell receptor beta chains below was sequenced from the same sample in a study of blood T cell repertoires in COVID-19. Measured with immunoSEQ multiplex PCR; TCRdb has only the in-frame clones, and not every one. The table shows 150,000 to 200,000 clones, with approximately 86% occurring only once. Sequenced sample: peripheral blood. The receptors were sampled from a man in his 70s with acute or convalescent COVID-19.

This clone was counted between two and nine times. The chain couples TRBV7-9 to TRBJ2-7, with TRBD1 as a possible D gene (6 bases). Germline lookup yields CDR1 SEHNR and CDR2 FQNEAQ (reference sequence). The CDR3 is made up of 14 amino acids. Between the trimmed V and J ends, which lost 4 bases and 7 bases, there was a span of 17 bases. DNA of the CDR3: TGTGCCAGCAGCTATGGGACACCCCCGGGAGAGCAGTACTTC. Residues: CASSYGTPPGEQYF.

V and J are TRBV5-6 and TRBJ2-5, with a weak D call TRBD1 (5 bases). Trimming shortened V by 2 bases and J by 2 bases, and 13 bases separated the two germline ends. This CDR3 region has 15 residues. CDR1 and CDR2 (germline): SGHDT, YYEEEE. The CDR3 here is CASSLGAAEQETQYF. DNA of the CDR3: TGTGCCAGCAGCTTAGGGGCAGCCGAACAAGAGACCCAGTACTTC.

The CDR3 DNA sequence: TGTGCCAGTAGTAGAACAGGGGTCTCCTATAATTCACCCCTCCACTTT. Its translation is CASSRTGVSYNSPLHF. The rearrangement uses TRBV19 and TRBJ1-6; TRBD1 matches at 7 bases. This CDR3 has 16 amino acids. CDR1 and CDR2 from the germline V gene are LNHDA and SQIVND (reference sequence). Trimming at V came to 4 bases and at J to 0 bases, leaving 3 bases not matched to a gene.

This clone turned up a few times. J is TRBJ2-7 and V is TRBV5-6; weak D call: TRBD1 (5 bases). Trimming took off 0 bases at V and 2 bases at J, with 12 bases between the two ends. This CDR3 is built from 15 residues. CDR1 is SGHDT, CDR2 YYEEEE, per germline. The CDR3 is CASSLGSSRAYEQYF. The CDR3 nucleotides read TGTGCCAGCAGCTTGGGGTCCTCCAGGGCCTACGAGCAGTACTTC.

The J gene is TRBJ2-1, the V gene TRBV29-1, with 9 nucleotides matching TRBD2. The CDR3 is made up of 13 amino acids. The V gene's germline CDR1 is SQVTM and CDR2 ANQGSEA. V lost 8 bases and J lost 6; bases outside the gene matches: 8. The CDR3, as DNA: TGCAGCTTCGGGACTAGCCATTTCAATGAGCAGTTCTTC. Translation: CSFGTSHFNEQFF.

The chain combines TRBV10-3 with TRBJ1-5; a weak D match, TRBD1 (5 bases). CDR1 and CDR2 from the germline V gene are ENHRY and SYGVKD. CDR3 length: 16 residues. Trimming left V 4 bases short and J 5 bases short, with 18 bases between. As DNA, the CDR3 is TGTGCCATCAGTGGGGGCGACAGAAGTTCATATCAGCCCCAGCATTTT. Its translation: CAISGGDRSSYQPQHF.

This sequence joins TRBV1 and TRBJ2-5; whether TRBD2, the table's D call, matches the DNA was not checked. TRBV1 is assigned pseudogene status. This CDR3 contains 17 residues. The CDR3 loop is CTSVPVPAGGTEETQYF. CDR3 bases: TGCACCAGCGTCCCTGTCCCTGCGGGGGGGACGGAAGAGACCCAGTACTTC.

Only one count was recorded for this clone. The chain uses TRBV5-1 and TRBJ2-3; 8 bases map to TRBD2. The CDR3 totals 17 residues. Germline trimming cut 4 bases from V and 5 bases from J; bases unmatched to any gene: 15. Germline-derived CDR1 and CDR2 are SGHRS and YFSETQ. CDR3 sequence (DNA): TGCGCCAGCAGCCGGGAGGGGTTCGTAGGAGGACAAGATACGCAGTATTTT. It yields the protein CASSREGFVGGQDTQYF.

The chain is built from TRBV7-9 and TRBJ2-5, with 7 positions matching TRBD1. The ends lost 0 bases at V and 4 bases at J; junction bases unmatched: 5. Germline V gives CDR1 SEHNR, CDR2 FQNEAQ (reference sequence). This CDR3 contains 15 residues. CDR3 in DNA: TGTGCCAGCAGCTTAGCGCTACAGGGGAGAGAGACCCAGTACTTC. Its protein product is CASSLALQGRETQYF.

The chain employs TRBV27 and TRBJ2-5; no clear D gene. The germline V and J ends were trimmed by 6 bases and 1 base, with 3 bases remaining between them. Germline-derived CDR1 and CDR2 are MNHEY and SMNVEV (reference sequence). The CDR3 consists of 11 residues. As DNA, the CDR3 is TGTGCCAGCAGCTCCCAAGAGACCCAGTACTTC. This gives the protein CASSSQETQYF.

The rearrangement joins TRBV19 to TRBJ1-1; 8 positions match TRBD1. Germline CDR1 LNHDA, CDR2 SQIVND (reference sequence). CDR3 length: 15 amino acids. The junction had 10 bases not matched to a gene; V was cut back by 5 bases and J by 5 bases. The CDR3 DNA sequence: TGTGCCAGTAGTGTCCGGGACAGGCCGGTGACTGAAGCTTTCTTT. Its translation is CASSVRDRPVTEAFF. The entire variable domain, with the rest obtained from reference TRBV19 and TRBJ1-1, is as follows: DGGITQSPKYLFRKEGQNVTLSCEQNLNHDAMYWYRQDPGQGLRLIYYSQIVNDFQKGDIAEGYSVSREKKESFPLTVTSAQKNPTAFYLCASSVRDRPVTEAFFGQGTRLTVV.

This chain connects TRBV5-5 to TRBJ2-1; 10 positions agree with TRBD2. There are 15 residues in the CDR3. The ends lost 6 bases at V and 1 base at J; junction bases unmatched: 4. Germline loops: CDR1 SGHKS, CDR2 YYEKEE (reference sequence). Written as DNA, the CDR3 is TGTGCCAGCACCCTGACTAGCGGGTCCTACAATGAGCAGTTCTTC. Residues: CASTLTSGSYNEQFF.

This rearrangement joins TRBV21-1 to TRBJ2-1; TRBD2 is the table's D call, not checked against the DNA. TRBV21-1 is assigned pseudogene status. The CDR3 spans 14 residues. The CDR3, as DNA: TGTGCCAGCATCCCTTCCCCACTAGACAATGAGCAGTTCTTC. Protein product: CASIPSPLDNEQFF.

V gene TRBV28 combines with J gene TRBJ1-5, with D hard to call. The CDR3 sequence is 12 residues long. Germline assignment: CDR1 MDHEN and CDR2 SYDVKM. Deletions cut 4 bases from V and 7 bases from J, with 8 bases between. The CDR3: CASSYGRQPQHF. The DNA of the CDR3 is TGTGCCAGCAGTTACGGGAGGCAGCCCCAGCATTTT.

This chain connects TRBV2 to TRBJ2-1; a possible D gene is TRBD2 (5 bases). Germline-derived CDR1 and CDR2 are SNHLY and FYNNEI. Trimming left V 9 bases short and J 5 bases short, with 8 bases between. The CDR3 loop spans 11 amino acids. The CDR3 loop is CARGLNNEQFF. The CDR3 DNA reads TGTGCCAGAGGACTTAACAATGAGCAGTTCTTC. The full variable domain, its missing parts supplied by reference TRBV2 and TRBJ2-1, is EPEVTQTPSHQVTQMGQEVILRCVPISNHLYFYWYRQILGQKVEFLVSFYNNEISEKSEIFDDQFSVERPDGSNFTLKIRSTKLEDSAMYFCARGLNNEQFFGPGTRLTVL.

The CDR3 here is CASSPTDGADGYTF. The CDR3 DNA sequence: TGTGCCAGCTCACCAACGGACGGAGCGGATGGCTACACCTTC. V and J are TRBV18 and TRBJ1-2, with D hard to call. Trimming removed 2 bases from V and 6 bases from J, with 13 bases in between. The germline CDR1 and CDR2 sequences are KGHSH and LQKENI. The CDR3 is made up of 14 amino acids.

The chain's CDR3 is CASSYTGESYGYTF. CDR3 bases: TGCGCCAGCAGCTACACAGGGGAGTCGTATGGCTACACCTTC. The chain carries TRBV5-1 and TRBJ1-2, with TRBD1 matching 7 bases. CDR1 and CDR2 (germline): SGHRS, YFSETQ. V trimming: 3 bases; J trimming: 5 bases; junction bases outside the gene matches: 7. The CDR3 has 14 amino acids.

The chain recombines TRBV7-8 with TRBJ2-7; possible D gene TRBD1, 6 bases. Trimming stripped 6 bases from V and 4 bases from J, with 19 bases between. The CDR3 has 15 amino acids. From germline, CDR1 is SGHVS and CDR2 FQNEAQ. Here the CDR3 DNA reads TGTGCCAGCAGTTCTTACCCAGGACAGCTTTACGAGCAGTACTTC. Translated, it gives CASSSYPGQLYEQYF.

In DNA form, the CDR3 reads TGTGCCAGCAGCTCGATGACTAGCGGGGGCCTAGAGACCCAGTACTTC. This sequence encodes CASSSMTSGGLETQYF. The chain uses TRBV7-7 and TRBJ2-5, with TRBD2 matching over 12 bases. The length of the CDR3 is 16 residues. Trimming removed 4 bases from V and 4 bases from J; junction bases left unmatched: 7. Germline assignment: CDR1 SSHAT and CDR2 FNYEAQ (reference sequence).

About this clone itself: This sample also contains other DNA sequences that code for the same CDR3. This sequence joins TRBV28 and TRBJ2-7, with a weak D call TRBD1 (6 bases). This CDR3 contains 14 residues. The V end lost 6 bases, the J end lost 1 base, and 13 bases lay between the germline ends. CDR1 is MDHEN, CDR2 SYDVKM, per germline. This CDR3 is CASRTTGTSYEQYF. The CDR3 nucleotides read TGTGCCAGCAGAACAACCGGGACATCCTACGAGCAGTACTTC.

This chain joins TRBV5-1 and TRBJ2-1, with 8 bases lining up with TRBD2. J was trimmed by 8 bases and V by 1 base; bases with no gene match: 8. The germline gives CDR1 SGHRS, CDR2 YFSETQ. The CDR3 sequence is 15 residues long. CDR3 nucleotide sequence: TGCGCCAGCAGCTTGACCCCCAGCGGGGGTGATGAGCAGTTCTTC. This translates into CASSLTPSGGDEQFF.

This clone occurred a few times. This chain joins TRBV27 and TRBJ1-5; D remains unclear. The CDR3 runs to 16 residues. Germline CDR1 MNHEY, CDR2 SMNVEV (reference sequence). Trimming removed 6 bases from V and 6 bases from J, with 21 bases in between. This chain's CDR3 is CASSPTLGRITQPQHF. The CDR3 bases are TGTGCCAGCAGCCCCACCTTGGGCAGGATCACTCAGCCCCAGCATTTT.

The chain links TRBV19 to TRBJ2-5, with 9 nucleotides matching TRBD2. Germline V gives CDR1 LNHDA, CDR2 SQIVND (reference sequence). The junction had 4 bases not matched to a gene; V was cut back by 4 bases and J by 1 base. The CDR3 runs 15 residues. CDR3 in DNA: TGTGCCAGTAGTAGCGGGGGGGCCCTCCAAGAGACCCAGTACTTC. This codes for CASSSGGALQETQYF.

The chain carries TRBV6-5 and TRBJ1-5; D remains ambiguous. The CDR3 runs to 13 residues. The V gene lost 7 bases and the J gene lost 6 bases, with 13 bases spanning the gap. In germline, CDR1 is MNHEY, CDR2 SVGAGI. The CDR3 loop is CASTFGGGQPQHF. Here the CDR3 DNA reads TGTGCCAGCACCTTTGGAGGTGGTCAGCCCCAGCATTTT.

This chain links TRBV19 with TRBJ1-6, with TRBD1 as a possible D gene (5 bases). The CDR3 loop spans 13 amino acids. Trimming stripped 10 bases from V and 6 bases from J, with 13 bases between. Germline values: CDR1 LNHDA, CDR2 SQIVND (reference sequence). The DNA for the CDR3 is TGTGCCAACAACAGGTCTTGTAATTCACCCCTCCACTTT. Protein product: CANNRSCNSPLHF.

This clone was seen a single time. The chain employs TRBV10-3 and TRBJ1-1; 10 bases line up with TRBD1. CDR3 length: 16 amino acids. The V gene's germline CDR1 is ENHRY and CDR2 SYGVKD. Trimming removed 10 bases from V and 5 bases from J; junction bases left unmatched: 16. CDR3 protein: CATSFPPGQGQTEAFF. The CDR3 DNA follows: TGTGCCACCAGCTTCCCTCCGGGACAGGGGCAAACTGAAGCTTTCTTT.

V usage is TRBV7-9 and J usage is TRBJ2-4; D is possibly TRBD2 (6 bases). Looked up from germline, CDR1 is SEHNR and CDR2 is FQNEAQ (reference sequence). The CDR3 length is 12 residues. V was shortened by 5 bases and J by 6 bases, with 8 bases between the two germline ends. The DNA of the CDR3 is TGTGCCAGCAGCCCCGGGGGAAACATTCAGTACTTC. Its translation is CASSPGGNIQYF.

The rearrangement joins TRBV30 to TRBJ2-2; no reliable D call. The V end was cut by 4 bases, the J end by 1 base, with 4 bases between. CDR3 length equals 12 residues. Germline V CDR1 and CDR2: GTSNPN, SVGIG (reference sequence). CDR3 coding DNA: TGTGCCTGGAATCAGAACACCGGGGAGCTGTTTTTT. This gives the protein CAWNQNTGELFF.

This rearrangement joins TRBV7-3 to TRBJ2-5, with TRBD1 matching 9 bases. With 5 bases clipped from V and 4 bases from J, the junction kept 8 bases outside the gene matches. Germline V gene sequence: CDR1 SGHTA, CDR2 FQGTGA. This CDR3 region has 15 residues. CDR3 protein: CASSRNRGRRETQYF. The CDR3 DNA reads TGTGCCAGCAGCCGGAACAGGGGGCGCCGAGAGACCCAGTACTTC.

About this clone itself: Other DNA sequences in this specimen translate into the identical CDR3. The chain's CDR3 is CASSPGQYNEQFF. CDR3 nucleotides: TGTGCCAGCTCACCAGGACAGTACAATGAGCAGTTCTTC. The J gene is TRBJ2-1, the V gene TRBV18; perhaps TRBD1 as D (6 bases). Germline V gene lookup returns CDR1 KGHSH and CDR2 LQKENI. Between the trimmed V and J ends, which lost 2 bases and 4 bases, there was a span of 6 bases. CDR3 length: 13 residues.